This T cell receptor (beta chain) was sequenced for a study of a mutant IDH1 vaccine in newly diagnosed glioma (dated by TCRdb to the early 2020s). At the level of the whole study: Patients were given eight vaccinations, in weeks 1, 3, 5, 7, 11, 15, 19 and 23, which matched visits V03 through V10. Vaccination was initiated 4-6 weeks after radiotherapy alone, or concurrently with temozolomide cycles in the chemotherapy-containing groups. Of the roughly 34 treated patients, roughly 62% were male and approximately 38% were female, and the mean age was approximately 39 years. Prior to enrollment, patients had been given standard therapy consisting of radiotherapy alone, temozolomide alone, or radiochemotherapy with temozolomide, with the combination given to most patients. Peripheral blood was collected at six visits: V03 (baseline), V05, V07, V10, V12 and V13. For exploratory analyses, roughly 25 treated patients had longitudinal TCRB deep sequencing done wherever samples were available.

With respect to this clone: The antigen it binds to is not known. There are no base qualities to consult, and no much larger clone falls within one base.

The label giving this sample's time point can be read as: week 11, during vaccination. A 20-mer mutant IDH1 peptide at 300 micrograms in Montanide made up each vaccine dose, which was injected subcutaneously together with topical imiquimod. The donors had newly diagnosed IDH1-mutant astrocytomas of WHO grade 3 or 4 that showed loss of nuclear ATRX. The samples were drawn from NOA16, a multicentre, single-arm, open-label phase I trial in Germany that tested a mutant IDH1 peptide vaccine in humans for the first time. Genomic DNA for TCRB sequencing was isolated from EDTA blood with the DNeasy Blood and Tissue Kit. What the authors observed across the whole study: Vaccine-induced immune responses across multiple MHC alleles were detected in about 93% of patients. The authors noted that analyses of patient blood samples could not be reproduced because of sample limitations. Selection of PBMC samples for TCRB deep sequencing was based on availability. Changes in the top peripheral T cell clonotypes picked up by TCRB sequencing did not appear to be linked to pseudoprogression.

The receptor library was made with the immunoSEQ multiplex PCR assay. Following the manufacturer's protocol, the hsTCRB Kit was used to amplify rearranged TCR beta chain sequences. Sequencing of TCRB libraries was carried out on an Illumina MiSeq. The study's processing was this. Demultiplexing, trimming and gene mapping were performed with the kit vendor's proprietary platform. TCRdb mirrors the immuneACCESS table, restricted to in-frame sequences. Some clones are absent from its copies; in checked studies, under half trace to an unresolved V gene, and the reason for the others is unknown. V, J and clone size are taken as reported in that table, and D and trimming were inferred from the DNA itself. The sample profile shows roughly 61,000 clones; about 80% of them were found once. Jointly, the top ten make up around 6.5% of the sample. The CDR3 holds 14 amino acids from the cysteine to the phenylalanine. Only the CDR3 DNA is retained, 42 bases long and in frame from the first base. CDR1 and CDR2, per the germline V gene, are MNHEY and SVGAGI. Germline trimming: 0 bases from V, 6 bases from J; junction bases outside gene matches: 4.

The starting material was PBMCs, obtained from a glioma patient whose treatment included an IDH1 peptide vaccine. This sequence was found in a man between 50 and 59 years old with glioma. The V and J segments used are TRBV6-5 and TRBJ2-7; 8 middle bases align to TRBD1. The CDR3 protein is CASSYSQGVGEQYF. The nucleotide sequence reads TGTGCCAGCAGTTACTCACAGGGGGTCGGCGAGCAGTACTTC.